This TCR beta chain came from a study of blood T cell repertoires in COVID-19. Study-level information: Samples came from the United States, Italy and Spain, spanning acute and convalescent COVID-19. Sources were T cells, B-cell-depleted T cells, or PBMCs; the material itself was cDNA or gDNA.

Germline V CDR1 and CDR2: SGDLS, YYNGEE. J lost 6 bases, V lost 0 bases, and 2 bases had no gene match. The CDR3 extends over 14 amino acids. Authors' methods: Amplification of reference gene primers was used by the study to estimate nucleated cell counts. Measured with immunoSEQ multiplex PCR; TCRdb has only the in-frame clones, and not every one. V, J and clone size are taken as reported in that table, and D and trimming were inferred from the DNA itself. The sample lists around 100,000 clones, around 90% occurring once. The sequence was obtained from a human donor in a cohort sampled during active COVID-19. The sequencing input was peripheral blood. This rearrangement joins TRBV9 to TRBJ2-2; 7 bases fit TRBD2. The chain's CDR3 is CASSVAGGSGELFF. CDR3 sequence (DNA): TGTGCCAGCAGCGTAGCGGGGGGTTCCGGGGAGCTGTTTTTT.